This TCR beta chain was identified during a study of blood T cells in healthy people across ages. Study findings and constraints: Unknown CMV status may confound age-related changes in expanded clones. A roughly linear fall in TCR beta diversity per million T cells was seen with increasing age.

V dropped 2 bases and J dropped 8; count of bases not matched to a gene: 7. CDR3 length: 14 residues. CDR1 LGHNA and CDR2 YNFKEQ come from the germline V gene. Ten or more counts support this clonotype. Its specificity is not known. The draw of peripheral blood yielded about 9.4 milliliters from each donor. A second PCR, run for about 6 to 12 cycles, used a sample-barcoded 5' primer plus a J-beta primer mix. TCRdb reprocessed the 5' RACE reads via MiXCR and lists one record per CDR3 protein. The table has about 650,000 distinct CDR3 sequences, roughly 30% seen once. The sample consisted of blood. The receptor's source is a woman aged 80 or over in good health. The rearrangement links TRBV4-2 to TRBJ1-2, with 8 nucleotides matching TRBD1. The CDR3: CASSQSGQGGGYTF. CDR3 nucleotide sequence: TGTGCCAGCAGCCAAAGCGGACAGGGAGGCGGCTACACCTTC.